The sample holds a few counts of the clone carrying this T cell receptor delta chain. A far larger clone is a single base away, which makes a read error likely. At the DNA level, this CDR3 is encoded by other sequences in the same sample as well. The sample belongs to a study of gamma-delta chains in newborns, infants, children. TCRdb re-called clones from the reads using CATT. The sample includes about 1,300 delta-chain clones, under 3.5% of them seen just once. The receptor comes from a child who was a newborn, infant or young child, either healthy, febrile or measles-vaccinated (not recorded which). Sequencing used blood.

The CDR3: CACDTVGDKSPDKLIF. CDR3 sequence (DNA): TGTGCCTGCGACACAGTGGGGGATAAGTCGCCCGATAAACTCATCTTT. This chain uses TRDV2 with TRDJ1, with 9 bases that match TRDD3. The germline gives CDR1 GEAIGNYY, CDR2 EKD. The CDR3 has 16 residues.